One sample yielded the 30 T cell receptor beta chains listed below, sequenced in a study of T cell responses to AZD1222 COVID-19 vaccine. Sequencing was performed with immunoSEQ multiplex PCR; in TCRdb, only in-frame clones are kept and a portion is missing. The profile shows some 120,000 clones, around 90% of them singletons. Here the sequenced sample was peripheral blood, taken on day 0 of AZD1222 vaccination. These receptors were collected from an adult in good health.

The rearrangement uses TRBV7-9 and TRBJ1-2; no firm D call. The CDR3 spans 13 residues. The germline V gene encodes CDR1 SEHNR and CDR2 FQNEAQ (reference sequence). The CDR3 here is CAGRRGPTPGYTF. In nucleotides, the CDR3 is TGTGCAGGGAGGCGGGGTCCGACGCCTGGCTACACCTTC.

The rearrangement links TRBV6-6 to TRBJ2-7; 12 bases are a match to TRBD1. The J segment lost 4 bases and the V segment lost 6 bases, leaving 4 bases of the junction unmatched. The length of the CDR3 is 14 residues. The V gene's germline CDR1 is MNHNY and CDR2 SVGAGI (reference sequence). CDR3 amino acids: CASRRGQGAYEQYF. In DNA form, the CDR3 reads TGTGCCAGCAGGCGGGGACAGGGGGCTTACGAGCAGTACTTC.

This chain joins TRBV20-1 and TRBJ2-7, with 10 bases matching TRBD2. The ends lost 3 bases at V and 4 bases at J; junction bases unmatched: 6. The CDR3 is 14 residues long. CDR1 DFQATT and CDR2 SNEGSKA come from the germline V gene (reference sequence). CDR3 region: CSASQLAGAYEQYF. CDR3 in DNA: TGCAGTGCTAGTCAGCTAGCGGGGGCTTACGAGCAGTACTTC.

The V and J genes are TRBV23-1 and TRBJ1-1; tentative D call: TRBD1 (5 bases). TRBV23-1 is placed among ORFs of uncertain function. The ends were cut back, 3 bases at V and 1 base at J, with 15 bases in the middle. The CDR3 has 16 amino acids. The CDR3 DNA reads TGCGCCAGCAGTCAGGGGACTCCACGGGGGAACACTGAAGCTTTCTTT. Protein product: CASSQGTPRGNTEAFF.

CDR3: CSTGTSGTSETQYF. CDR3 sequence (DNA): TGCAGCACTGGGACTAGCGGGACGTCTGAGACCCAGTACTTC. The chain joins TRBV29-1 to TRBJ2-5, with 13 bases identical to TRBD2. This CDR3 has 14 residues. Germline V gives CDR1 SQVTM, CDR2 ANQGSEA. V shed 8 bases, J shed 5 bases, and the junction held 8 bases outside the gene matches.

This clone was found once. The genes are TRBV4-1 and TRBJ2-3; 12 bases match TRBD2. CDR3 length: 16 residues. Germline V gene sequence: CDR1 MGHRA, CDR2 YSYEKL. V shed 4 bases, J shed 5 bases, and the junction held 7 bases outside the gene matches. The DNA for the CDR3 is TGCGCCAGCAGCCTCCAGACTAGCGGGGGAGTAGATACGCAGTATTTT. It translates to CASSLQTSGGVDTQYF.

The V call is TRBV29-1, the J call TRBJ2-7, with a tentative D call TRBD2 (5 bases). Germline V gives CDR1 SQVTM, CDR2 ANQGSEA. This CDR3 is 15 amino acids long. Trimming took off 4 bases at V and 0 bases at J, with 16 bases between the two ends. This CDR3 reads CSVVPPDGSSYEQYF. The CDR3 DNA reads TGCAGCGTTGTTCCCCCCGATGGGAGCTCCTACGAGCAGTACTTC.

This clone appeared once. The rearrangement joins TRBV7-9 to TRBJ2-5, with 7 positions matching TRBD1. CDR3 length: 15 residues. V dropped 4 bases and J dropped 5; count of bases not matched to a gene: 10. The germline CDR1 and CDR2 sequences are SEHNR and FQNEAQ (reference sequence). Written as DNA, the CDR3 is TGTGCCAGCAGCTCGATCAAGACAGGGCGGGAGACCCAGTACTTC. It yields the protein CASSSIKTGRETQYF.

CDR3 loop: CASSSERSGTDTQYF. CDR3 nucleotides: TGTGCCAGCAGCTCCGAGAGGAGTGGGACAGATACGCAGTATTTT. The chain links TRBV5-4 to TRBJ2-3; D is unresolved. Germline loops: CDR1 SGHNT, CDR2 YYREEE (reference sequence). CDR3 length: 15 residues. Trimming took off 3 bases at V and 3 bases at J, with 14 bases between the two ends.

The gene calls are TRBV7-9 and TRBJ2-2; 7 bases match TRBD1. The germline V gene encodes CDR1 SEHNR and CDR2 FQNEAQ (reference sequence). Germline trimming cut 5 bases from V and 1 base from J; bases unmatched to any gene: 13. CDR3 length: 18 amino acids. CDR3 nucleotide sequence: TGTGCCAGCAGCCGATGGACACATGGGACAGAGAACACCGGGGAGCTGTTTTTT. It specifies CASSRWTHGTENTGELFF. Based on the CDR3 plus reference TRBV7-9 and TRBJ2-2, the full variable domain is DTGVSQNPRHKITKRGQNVTFRCDPISEHNRLYWYRQTLGQGPEFLTYFQNEAQLEKSRLLSDRFSAERPKGSFSTLEIQRTEQGDSAMYLCASSRWTHGTENTGELFFGEGSRLTVL.

The CDR3 region has the DNA TGTGCCAGCAGTCCCGGACAGGTTCCTGACTACGAGCAGTACTTC. This sequence encodes CASSPGQVPDYEQYF. V usage is TRBV25-1 and J usage is TRBJ2-7, with TRBD1 matching over 7 bases. There are 15 residues in the CDR3. Germline V gives CDR1 MGHDK, CDR2 SYGVNS. Trimming took 5 bases from V and 3 from J; bases not matched to a gene: 10.

In DNA, the CDR3 is TGTGCCAGCGATGACGGGGGCTCTGGAAACACCATATATTTT. Protein sequence: CASDDGGSGNTIYF. The chain combines TRBV28 with TRBJ1-3, with a possible D match to TRBD1 (5 bases). This CDR3 has 14 residues. V was trimmed by 8 bases and J by 0 bases, leaving 11 bases between them. Germline-derived CDR1 and CDR2 are MDHEN and SYDVKM.

The chain couples TRBV6-5 to TRBJ1-1; TRBD1 might be the D (6 bases). CDR3 length: 15 amino acids. Germline assignment: CDR1 MNHEY and CDR2 SVGAGI. V was shortened by 7 bases and J by 1 base, with 16 bases between the two germline ends. The CDR3 spells CASTREQGGNTEAFF. The DNA of the CDR3 is TGTGCCAGCACCCGCGAACAGGGAGGGAACACTGAAGCTTTCTTT.

This clone was seen a few times. The rearrangement joins TRBV5-5 to TRBJ1-6; 10 bases agree with TRBD1. The CDR3 length is 19 residues. Per germline, CDR1 SGHKS and CDR2 YYEKEE (reference sequence). V lost 0 bases, J lost 5 bases, and 11 bases stayed unmatched. The CDR3 protein is CASSLAGQGGRGDNSPLHF. CDR3 coding DNA: TGTGCCAGCAGCTTGGCCGGACAGGGGGGCCGGGGTGATAATTCACCCCTCCACTTT.

CDR3 nucleotides: TGCGCCAGCAGCTTGGATGGAGTTAGCACAGATACGCAGTATTTT. Translating gives CASSLDGVSTDTQYF. The chain employs TRBV5-1 and TRBJ2-3; no reliable D call. Germline-derived CDR1 and CDR2 are SGHRS and YFSETQ. V was shortened by 0 bases and J by 0 bases, with 8 bases between the two germline ends. The CDR3 is 15 amino acids.

The V and J genes are TRBV11-2 and TRBJ2-7, with TRBD2 matching over 10 bases. Germline CDR1 reads SGHAT; CDR2 reads FQNNGV. This CDR3 region has 16 residues. The junction had 11 bases not matched to a gene; V was cut back by 7 bases and J by 2 bases. CDR3 nucleotide sequence: TGTGCCAGCAATAGGATGGGGACTAGCGAAGCCTACGAGCAGTACTTC. It is translated as CASNRMGTSEAYEQYF.

The chain couples TRBV5-1 to TRBJ1-4; D is possibly TRBD1 (5 bases). Per the germline V gene, CDR1 is SGHRS and CDR2 is YFSETQ. Trimming took 4 bases from V and 8 from J, leaving 15 bases between them. The CDR3 totals 14 residues. The CDR3 coding sequence is TGCGCCAGCAGCACGGCCCCGGGGGGGGAAAAACTGTTTTTT. Translating it yields CASSTAPGGEKLFF. The variable domain in full, with the rest retrieved from reference TRBV5-1 and TRBJ1-4, is KAGVTQTPRYLIKTRGQQVTLSCSPISGHRSVSWYQQTPGQGLQFLFEYFSETQRNKGNFPGRFSGRQFSNSRSEMNVSTLELGDSALYLCASSTAPGGEKLFFGSGTQLSVL.

The chain uses TRBV30 and TRBJ1-5; TRBD1 agrees at 9 bases. Trimming removed 3 bases from V and 5 bases from J; junction bases left unmatched: 11. The CDR3 sequence is 16 residues long. Germline V gene sequence: CDR1 GTSNPN, CDR2 SVGIG (reference sequence). The CDR3 DNA follows: TGTGCCTGGAGGCTAAAAGGGACAGGGTGGGATCAGCCCCAGCATTTT. This gives the protein CAWRLKGTGWDQPQHF.

This clone was picked up one time. The chain joins TRBV10-1 to TRBJ2-3; D call uncertain. With 3 bases removed from V and 2 bases from J, the gap between germline ends came to 3 bases. Germline V lookup: CDR1 WNHNN, CDR2 SYGVQD (reference sequence). This CDR3 contains 12 residues. Here the CDR3 reads CASSDLTDTQYF. In DNA, the CDR3 is TGCGCCAGCAGTGACCTCACAGATACGCAGTATTTT.

The chain couples TRBV7-6 to TRBJ1-3; a weak D match, TRBD1 (5 bases). Germline-derived CDR1 and CDR2 are SGHVS and FNYEAQ. This CDR3 is built from 16 residues. V was trimmed by 1 base and J by 4 bases, leaving 14 bases between them. The CDR3 bases are TGTGCCAGCAGCTTAGTTTTCGGGGGTTCCGGAAACACCATATATTTT. Encoded protein: CASSLVFGGSGNTIYF.

The rearrangement joins TRBV30 to TRBJ1-4; D is undetermined. The germline gives CDR1 GTSNPN, CDR2 SVGIG (reference sequence). The CDR3 consists of 13 residues. Trimming took 2 bases from V and 7 from J, leaving 11 bases between them. The CDR3 reads CAWSLRAGEKLFF. The CDR3 coding sequence is TGTGCCTGGAGTTTGAGGGCCGGTGAAAAACTGTTTTTT.

The rearrangement links TRBV18 to TRBJ1-1; D unclear. V dropped 0 bases and J dropped 0 bases, with 8 bases sitting between them. The CDR3 is 15 residues long. Germline CDR1 is KGHSH and CDR2 is LQKENI. The CDR3 protein is CASSPPERLNTEAFF. CDR3 in DNA: TGTGCCAGCTCACCACCGGAAAGATTGAACACTGAAGCTTTCTTT.

This chain joins TRBV6-5 and TRBJ1-2, with D uncertain. Per germline, CDR1 MNHEY and CDR2 SVGAGI. With 5 bases removed from V and 7 bases from J, the gap between germline ends came to 17 bases. This CDR3 is 14 amino acids long. The CDR3 protein is CASSKWTLNGGYTF. DNA for the CDR3: TGTGCCAGCAGTAAATGGACCTTGAATGGTGGCTACACCTTC.

The chain recombines TRBV30 with TRBJ1-3, with TRBD1 as a possible D gene (5 bases). The V and J ends lost 7 bases and 0 bases respectively, with 13 bases between them. Germline-derived CDR1 and CDR2 are GTSNPN and SVGIG (reference sequence). The CDR3 totals 14 residues. CDR3 bases: TGTGCCTTTGGTTGGGGCCACTCTGGAAACACCATATATTTT. It is translated as CAFGWGHSGNTIYF. Full variable domain (rest looked up from reference TRBV30 and TRBJ1-3): SQTIHQWPATLVQPVGSPLSLECTVEGTSNPNLYWYRQAAGRGLQLLFYSVGIGQISSEVPQNLSASRPQDRQFILSSKKLLLSDSGFYLCAFGWGHSGNTIYFGEGSWLTVV.

J is TRBJ1-1 and V is TRBV5-1, with D possibly being TRBD1 (5 bases). V lost 4 bases to trimming and J lost 0 bases, with 10 bases between them. The germline gives CDR1 SGHRS, CDR2 YFSETQ. This CDR3 spans 14 amino acids. The chain's CDR3 is CASSGGSLNTEAFF. As DNA, the CDR3 is TGCGCCAGCAGCGGGGGTAGTTTGAACACTGAAGCTTTCTTT.

V usage is TRBV5-1 and J usage is TRBJ2-1; 11 nucleotides align to TRBD2. The germline gives CDR1 SGHRS, CDR2 YFSETQ. Trimming cost V 4 bases and J 5 bases; bases outside gene matches: 8. There are 16 residues in the CDR3. The CDR3 loop reads CASSILLAGVNNEQFF. As DNA, the CDR3 is TGCGCCAGCAGCATTCTACTAGCGGGAGTTAACAATGAGCAGTTCTTC.

The chain couples TRBV9 to TRBJ2-2; possibly TRBD2 for D (6 bases). Looked up from germline, CDR1 is SGDLS and CDR2 is YYNGEE. The CDR3 covers 15 residues. Trimming cost V 0 bases and J 4 bases, with 10 bases left between them. The CDR3 protein is CASSVAQGGTGELFF. CDR3 nucleotide sequence: TGTGCCAGCAGCGTAGCCCAGGGAGGCACCGGGGAGCTGTTTTTT.

The chain carries TRBV27 and TRBJ1-2, with a possible D match to TRBD1 (5 bases). Trimming removed 5 bases at V and 3 bases at J, with 10 bases between. Looked up from germline, CDR1 is MNHEY and CDR2 is SMNVEV (reference sequence). This CDR3 contains 13 residues. DNA for the CDR3: TGTGCCAGCAGTCCCCGGGACCACTATGGCTACACCTTC. Protein sequence: CASSPRDHYGYTF.

The CDR3, as DNA: TGCGCCAGCAGCTTGGCAGGGGAAGCTTCCTACGAGCAGTACTTC. Its translation is CASSLAGEASYEQYF. The chain is built from TRBV5-1 and TRBJ2-7; D possibly corresponds to TRBD1 (6 bases). Germline V gene lookup returns CDR1 SGHRS and CDR2 YFSETQ. The V and J ends lost 0 bases and 1 base respectively, with 11 bases between them. The CDR3 has 15 residues.

CDR3: CASSKTRGAGSPLHF. CDR3 sequence (DNA): TGTGCCAGCAGCAAAACTCGGGGGGCTGGATCACCCCTCCACTTT. This rearrangement joins TRBV21-1 to TRBJ1-6. TRBV21-1 is a listed pseudogene. The CDR3 has 15 amino acids.